The clone carrying this T cell receptor (beta chain) was recorded many times. The antigen is unknown. Amplification of TCR beta CDR3 regions used RNA as the template. HTBI primers were the set used in a first-round RT-PCR of the TCR CDR3. TCRdb ran MiXCR on the multiplex PCR reads and lists one entry per CDR3 protein. The profile shows more than 250,000 distinct CDR3 sequences, roughly 15% of them singletons. These data are taken from a study of T cells in Graves' hyperthyroidism and ophthalmopathy. Germline V gene data show CDR1 as MDHEN and CDR2 as SYDVKM. Unmatched junction bases numbered 8, after V lost 4 bases and J lost 5 bases. CDR3 length equals 16 residues. Overall study findings and caveats: A 13 V-J signature model discriminated ophthalmopathy versus stable hyperthyroidism. Onset of ophthalmopathy came a median 6.5 months after the model predicted it.

The blood was taken when hyperthyroidism was first diagnosed, before any ophthalmopathy symptoms showed up. The TCR was taken from a woman aged 50 to 65 with Graves' hyperthyroidism that later progressed to Graves' ophthalmopathy. J is TRBJ1-5 and V is TRBV28, with TRBD1 matching over 10 bases. Sample: blood. The CDR3 sequence: CASSSSAGTGDQPQHF. In DNA form, the CDR3 reads TGTGCCAGCAGTTCATCTGCCGGGACAGGGGATCAGCCCCAGCATTTT. Using reference TRBV28 and TRBJ1-5 for the parts outside the CDR3, the full variable domain is DVKVTQSSRYLVKRTGEKVFLECVQDMDHENMFWYRQDPGLGLRLIYFSYDVKMKEKGDIPEGYSVSREKKERFSLILESASTNQTSMYLCASSSSAGTGDQPQHFGDGTRLSIL.